Given below is one T cell receptor beta chain in context. What it binds is unknown. No DNA is given; TCRdb re-called the 5' RACE reads and lists each CDR3 protein once. This sample contains 400,000 to 500,000 distinct CDR3 sequences. This entry is derived from a study of monozygotic twins with inflammatory bowel disease. Whole-study results and caveats: Inverse Simpson values showed less TCRbeta diversity in IBD patients than in their healthy co-twins.

The germline gives CDR1 LNHNV, CDR2 YYDKDF (reference sequence). The CDR3 totals 18 residues. The specimen was blood. This chain uses TRBV15 with TRBJ1-3. The receptor was derived from a human donor with ulcerative colitis or Crohn's disease, or a healthy co-twin of an affected twin (not recorded which). The CDR3 is CATSRMVEIESSGNTIYF. Full variable domain (rest looked up from reference TRBV15 and TRBJ1-3): DAMVIQNPRYQVTQFGKPVTLSCSQTLNHNVMYWYQQKSSQAPKLLFHYYDKDFNNEADTPDNFQSRRPNTSFCFLDIRSPGLGDTAMYLCATSRMVEIESSGNTIYFGEGSWLTVV.